A single sample gave rise to the 28 T cell receptor beta chains below, sequenced in a study of T cell responses to AZD1222 COVID-19 vaccine. Libraries were prepared by immunoSEQ multiplex PCR; TCRdb keeps only in-frame clonotypes and omits some of them. The sample lists roughly 200,000 clones, roughly nine tenths occurring once. Material: peripheral blood, obtained 28 days after the second AZD1222 dose. These receptor sequences come from an adult who received the AZD1222 COVID-19 vaccine.

The V call is TRBV5-1, the J call TRBJ2-3; TRBD1 matches 8 bases. J gave up 1 base and V 4 bases, and 5 bases lay outside the gene matches. The CDR3 sequence is 15 residues long. Germline CDR1 is SGHRS and CDR2 is YFSETQ. CDR3 coding DNA: TGCGCCAGCAGCATCGGACAGGGAGGCACAGATACGCAGTATTTT. As protein: CASSIGQGGTDTQYF.

The J gene is TRBJ1-2, the V gene TRBV4-1, with a weak D call TRBD1 (6 bases). CDR1 and CDR2 (germline): MGHRA, YSYEKL. V dropped 3 bases and J dropped 4 bases, with 15 bases sitting between them. There are 15 residues in the CDR3. The CDR3 sequence is CASSQTQQGGYGYTF. The CDR3 DNA reads TGCGCCAGCAGCCAGACTCAACAGGGTGGCTATGGCTACACCTTC.

The chain combines TRBV6-5 with TRBJ2-7, with D maybe TRBD1 (5 bases). There are 15 residues in the CDR3. Germline-derived CDR1 and CDR2 are MNHEY and SVGAGI. Between the trimmed V and J ends, which lost 7 bases and 0 bases, there was a span of 16 bases. CDR3: CASIQGWGGSYEQYF. CDR3 coding DNA: TGTGCCAGCATCCAGGGATGGGGTGGCTCCTACGAGCAGTACTTC.

This clone was picked up one time. The gene calls are TRBV7-9 and TRBJ1-1, with TRBD1 as a possible D gene (5 bases). V lost 5 bases and J lost 2, with 18 bases in between. The CDR3 spans 16 residues. CDR1 and CDR2 (germline): SEHNR, FQNEAQ (reference sequence). The CDR3 region has the DNA TGTGCCAGCAGCCCGCGGGACCGATCCCCAAACACTGAAGCTTTCTTT. Its translation is CASSPRDRSPNTEAFF.

J is TRBJ2-7 and V is TRBV6-5; 11 positions match TRBD2. The CDR3 is 14 residues long. The ends lost 8 bases at V and 2 bases at J; junction bases unmatched: 5. Germline CDR1 and CDR2: MNHEY and SVGAGI. CDR3 residues: CASLAGGPPYEQYF. The CDR3 coding sequence is TGTGCCAGCTTAGCGGGAGGGCCCCCCTACGAGCAGTACTTC.

The V and J genes are TRBV7-2 and TRBJ1-4; 7 bases are shared with TRBD1. The CDR3 has 16 amino acids. Germline V gene data show CDR1 as SGHTA and CDR2 as FQGNSA. J gave up 0 bases and V 5 bases, and 6 bases lay outside the gene matches. The CDR3 sequence is CASSPWTGPTNEKLFF. CDR3 sequence (DNA): TGTGCCAGCAGCCCCTGGACAGGCCCAACTAATGAAAAACTGTTTTTT. The whole variable domain, filled in from reference TRBV7-2 and TRBJ1-4, reads GAGVSQSPSNKVTEKGKDVELRCDPISGHTALYWYRQSLGQGLEFLIYFQGNSAPDKSGLPSDRFSAERTGGSVSTLTIQRTQQEDSAVYLCASSPWTGPTNEKLFFGSGTQLSVL.

The chain joins TRBV2 to TRBJ1-4; 8 bases are a match to TRBD1. V gave up 5 bases and J gave up 8 bases; unmatched junction bases: 7. The CDR3 spans 14 residues. Germline V gives CDR1 SNHLY, CDR2 FYNNEI. The CDR3 DNA is TGTGCCAGCAGTCTACAGGGGGTTAGGGAAAAACTGTTTTTT. Its protein product is CASSLQGVREKLFF.

The chain employs TRBV5-1 and TRBJ2-1; 8 nucleotides match TRBD2. The germline CDR1 and CDR2 sequences are SGHRS and YFSETQ. CDR3 length: 18 amino acids. V dropped 5 bases and J dropped 2; count of bases not matched to a gene: 15. Here the CDR3 DNA reads TGCGCCAGCAGGGGACTAGGGGGTGGCGCCGGAACCTACAATGAGCAGTTCTTC. Residues: CASRGLGGGAGTYNEQFF.

Only a few counts were recorded for this clone. The chain couples TRBV7-6 to TRBJ2-2; 12 positions match TRBD1. This CDR3 has 19 residues. Germline V lookup: CDR1 SGHVS, CDR2 FNYEAQ. V lost 5 bases to trimming and J lost 0 bases; unmatched junction nucleotides: 10. Here the CDR3 reads CASSRRGTGGGTNTGELFF. The DNA for the CDR3 is TGTGCCAGCAGCCGGAGGGGGACAGGGGGCGGCACGAACACCGGGGAGCTGTTTTTT.

The gene calls are TRBV5-4 and TRBJ1-1, with unresolved D. The CDR3 totals 14 residues. From germline, CDR1 is SGHNT and CDR2 YYREEE (reference sequence). V was trimmed by 2 bases and J by 6 bases, leaving 14 bases between them. CDR3 coding DNA: TGTGCCAGCAGCTTCGGGCCCAATAAGGCTGAAGCTTTCTTT. Translating it yields CASSFGPNKAEAFF.

The gene calls are TRBV5-4 and TRBJ1-1, with D possibly being TRBD1 (6 bases). The CDR3 is 15 amino acids. The V gene lost 2 bases and the J gene lost 1 base, with 12 bases spanning the gap. Germline CDR1 and CDR2: SGHNT and YYREEE (reference sequence). This chain's CDR3 is CASSLAGHTNTEAFF. Written as DNA, the CDR3 is TGTGCCAGCAGCTTAGCGGGACACACGAACACTGAAGCTTTCTTT.

The chain has TRBV2 and TRBJ1-2; D may be TRBD1 (6 bases). Germline CDR1 reads SNHLY; CDR2 reads FYNNEI. This CDR3 has 15 amino acids. The V end was cut by 6 bases, the J end by 1 base, with 15 bases between. CDR3 sequence reads: CASSLIRQVNYGYTF. DNA of the CDR3: TGTGCCAGCAGCCTAATCCGACAGGTTAACTATGGCTACACCTTC.

This rearrangement joins TRBV24-1 to TRBJ2-7; TRBD2 aligns across 7 bases. Germline V gene lookup returns CDR1 KGHDR and CDR2 SFDVKD. J gave up 5 bases and V 6 bases, and 18 bases lay outside the gene matches. The CDR3 extends over 17 amino acids. The CDR3 is CATSRRGEGPRRDEQYF. The DNA for the CDR3 is TGTGCCACCAGTCGCCGAGGGGAGGGGCCGAGGAGGGACGAGCAGTACTTC.

This rearrangement joins TRBV2 to TRBJ2-1; D might be TRBD2 (6 bases). This CDR3 contains 16 residues. V dropped 5 bases and J dropped 9 bases, with 23 bases sitting between them. CDR1 is SNHLY, CDR2 FYNNEI, per germline. The DNA for the CDR3 is TGTGCCAGCAGTCCGACGTTTGGCAACCTCGGGGGTGAGCAGTTCTTC. Amino acids: CASSPTFGNLGGEQFF.

The chain carries TRBV4-3 and TRBJ2-2; D gene ambiguous. Per germline, CDR1 LGHNA and CDR2 YSLEER. V was pared by 0 bases and J by 0 bases, with 26 bases between. The CDR3 runs to 22 residues. The CDR3 is CASSQDNIRLPQTRANTGELFF. In DNA, the CDR3 is TGCGCCAGCAGCCAAGATAATATTCGACTCCCGCAGACCCGGGCGAACACCGGGGAGCTGTTTTTT.

V usage is TRBV19 and J usage is TRBJ1-5, with a weak D call TRBD1 (5 bases). CDR1 LNHDA and CDR2 SQIVND come from the germline V gene (reference sequence). The CDR3 is 14 amino acids. V lost 10 bases and J lost 0, with 13 bases in between. CDR3 residues: CATGGQISNQPQHF. Written as DNA, the CDR3 is TGTGCCACCGGCGGACAAATTAGCAATCAGCCCCAGCATTTT.

The chain couples TRBV6-2 or TRBV6-3 to TRBJ1-5, with D possibly matching TRBD1 (6 bases). Trimming shortened V by 2 bases and J by 4 bases, and 24 bases separated the two germline ends. The CDR3 has 19 amino acids. From germline, CDR1 is MNHEY and CDR2 SVGEGT. CDR3 in amino acids: CASSYPTGRGGRGNQPQHF. The CDR3 coding sequence is TGTGCCAGCAGTTACCCGACCGGAAGGGGGGGTCGGGGAAATCAGCCCCAGCATTTT.

The chain combines TRBV7-2 with TRBJ2-1; D is undetermined. CDR3 length: 15 residues. Germline lookup yields CDR1 SGHTA and CDR2 FQGNSA. V was pared by 1 base and J by 7 bases, with 14 bases between. The CDR3 sequence: CASSLGAHSGNEQFF. CDR3 nucleotides: TGTGCCAGCAGCTTAGGAGCGCACTCTGGGAATGAGCAGTTCTTC.

J is TRBJ2-3 and V is TRBV4-1; maybe TRBD2 (5 bases). In germline, CDR1 is MGHRA, CDR2 YSYEKL. This CDR3 is 13 amino acids long. V was clipped by 2 bases and J by 6 bases, with 9 bases between them. CDR3: CASSQSGRDTQYF. CDR3 in DNA: TGCGCCAGCAGCCAATCGGGAAGGGATACGCAGTATTTT.

This clone has a handful of counts. The V call is TRBV7-2, the J call TRBJ1-6; 9 bases line up with TRBD1. CDR1 SGHTA and CDR2 FQGNSA come from the germline V gene. V shed 6 bases and J 8 bases; nucleotides not matched to a gene: 5. This CDR3 has 14 amino acids. The CDR3 DNA reads TGTGCCAGCAGGGCCGGGACAGGGCATTCACCCCTCCACTTT. It yields the protein CASRAGTGHSPLHF. Full variable domain (missing parts from reference TRBV7-2 and TRBJ1-6): GAGVSQSPSNKVTEKGKDVELRCDPISGHTALYWYRQSLGQGLEFLIYFQGNSAPDKSGLPSDRFSAERTGGSVSTLTIQRTQQEDSAVYLCASRAGTGHSPLHFGNGTRLTVT.

The count of this clone is one. The genes are TRBV7-3 and TRBJ2-5; tentatively, D is TRBD1 (5 bases). V gave up 0 bases and J gave up 5 bases, with 10 bases separating them. The germline gives CDR1 SGHTA, CDR2 FQGTGA. This CDR3 contains 14 residues. The DNA of the CDR3 is TGTGCCAGCAGCTTAACAGGGGTCGGGGAGACCCAGTACTTC. The encoded protein is CASSLTGVGETQYF. Variable domain in full (rest from reference TRBV7-3 and TRBJ2-5): GAGVSQTPSNKVTEKGKYVELRCDPISGHTALYWYRQSLGQGPEFLIYFQGTGAADDSGLPNDRFFAVRPEGSVSTLKIQRTERGDSAVYLCASSLTGVGETQYFGPGTRLLVL.

The table lists this clone with a count of one. J is TRBJ1-2 and V is TRBV27; perhaps TRBD1 as D (5 bases). Germline-derived CDR1 and CDR2 are MNHEY and SMNVEV (reference sequence). Trimming removed 4 bases at V and 4 bases at J, with 10 bases between. The CDR3 is 13 amino acids. CDR3 DNA sequence: TGTGCCAGCAGTTCGGGAGGGGCCTATGGCTACACCTTC. Translation: CASSSGGAYGYTF.

As DNA, the CDR3 is TGTGCCAGCAGACAGGGGACTAATTCACCCCTCCACTTT. It is translated as CASRQGTNSPLHF. The V and J genes are TRBV12-3 or TRBV12-4 and TRBJ1-6; 7 nucleotides line up with TRBD1. The junction had 2 bases not matched to a gene; V was cut back by 6 bases and J by 6 bases. The CDR3 consists of 13 residues.

This chain joins TRBV29-1 and TRBJ2-1; the match to TRBD1 covers 7 bases. The V segment lost 8 bases and the J segment 6 bases; nucleotides outside the gene matches: 16. This CDR3 region has 15 residues. CDR1 is SQVTM and CDR2 is ANQGSEA in the germline V gene. The CDR3 spells CSTDHRDRRRNEQFF. The CDR3 DNA is TGCAGCACCGACCACCGGGACAGAAGGCGCAATGAGCAGTTCTTC.

V usage is TRBV20-1 and J usage is TRBJ1-2; D uncertain. The CDR3 has 11 residues. The V end lost 1 base, the J end lost 4 bases, and 4 bases lay between the germline ends. Germline lookup yields CDR1 DFQATT and CDR2 SNEGSKA (reference sequence). In nucleotides, the CDR3 is TGCAGTGCTAGAGTGTCCTATGGCTACACCTTC. Translation: CSARVSYGYTF.

The chain has TRBV7-2 and TRBJ1-5, with D possibly TRBD1 on 5 matching bases. Trimming stripped 5 bases from V and 1 base from J, with 9 bases between. CDR3 length: 14 amino acids. Germline values: CDR1 SGHTA, CDR2 FQGNSA. The DNA of the CDR3 is TGTGCCAGCAGCCCAGGGAGGAGCAATCAGCCCCAGCATTTT. It specifies CASSPGRSNQPQHF.

V and J are TRBV9 and TRBJ1-6, with 9 bases lining up with TRBD1. CDR1 and CDR2 from the germline V gene are SGDLS and YYNGEE. The CDR3 consists of 16 residues. The V gene end was trimmed by 3 bases and the J gene end by 7 bases; junction bases not matched to a gene: 8. The CDR3 sequence: CASSANTGTGNSPLHF. The CDR3 DNA reads TGTGCCAGCAGCGCTAACACCGGGACAGGGAATTCACCCCTCCACTTT.

J is TRBJ2-7 and V is TRBV5-4, with TRBD2 matching over 8 bases. The V gene end was trimmed by 3 bases and the J gene end by 8 bases; junction bases not matched to a gene: 7. The CDR3 runs 13 residues. Germline V lookup: CDR1 SGHNT, CDR2 YYREEE (reference sequence). CDR3 coding DNA: TGTGCCAGCAGCTACGGGGGGGGCCCCAAGCAGTACTTC. It codes for CASSYGGGPKQYF.